This is a list of T cell receptor beta chains from one sample in a study of cytomegalovirus exposure and HLA in healthy donors. TCRdb's table, derived via immunoSEQ multiplex PCR, lists solely in-frame clones and lacks some. The sample contains 150,000 to 200,000 clones, approximately 79% of which appear only once. The sample was PBMCs. The receptors come from a woman aged 40 to 50 in good health and CMV-seronegative. The CDR3 runs from the conserved cysteine through the conserved F or W. The D gene is left open where the match is weak. Clone size is given for some rows only: seen once, a few or many times, or a class if the clone is expanded.

>NA|TRBJ1-2|NA|TRBV7-9
TGTGCCAGCAGCTTGCCGCCCCACAGGGACTATGGCTACACCTTC
CASSLPPHRDYGYTF
>NA|TRBJ2-7|NA|TRBV19
TGTGCCAGTAATAGGCATGGCGGGTCCGAGCAGTACTTC
CASNRHGGSEQYF
>NA|TRBJ1-2|TRBD1|TRBV28
TGTGCCAGCAGTTCGGACAGGGATGGCTACACCTTC
CASSSDRDGYTF
>NA|TRBJ1-5|TRBD1|TRBV28
TGTGCCAGCAGTGGGGACAGGGGCGATCAGCCCCAGCATTTT
CASSGDRGDQPQHF
>NA|TRBJ2-3|NA|TRBV5-1
TGCGCCAGCAGCGGTCAGGGCCTGAAAGATACGCAGTATTTT
CASSGQGLKDTQYF
>NA|TRBJ1-1|NA|TRBV30
TGTGCCTGGAGTGTTGGCTTCCAGAGGACTGAAGCTTTCTTT
CAWSVGFQRTEAFF
>NA|TRBJ2-7|TRBD2|TRBV14
TGTGCCAGCAGCCTACCCCCGGGGGGAACTCTAGGCGAGCAGTACTTC
CASSLPPGGTLGEQYF
>few|TRBJ1-1|TRBD1|TRBV5-1
TGCGCCAGCAGCGGGGACAGTTGGAACACTGAAGCTTTCTTT
CASSGDSWNTEAFF
>NA|TRBJ1-1|NA|TRBV19
TGTGCCAGTAGTATAGGGGCAGGGATCACTGAAGCTTTCTTT
CASSIGAGITEAFF
>NA|TRBJ1-5|TRBD1|TRBV30
TGTGCCTGGAGTTCCCCAGGGGGAGGCCAGCCCCAGCATTTT
CAWSSPGGGQPQHF
>NA|TRBJ2-1|NA|TRBV7-3
TGTGCCAGCAGCTTAACGTCGAGGGCGAGCTCCTACAATGAGCAGTTCTTC
CASSLTSRASSYNEQFF
>NA|TRBJ1-6|NA|TRBV18
TGTGCCAGCTCACCAAGGCAGAGAATAGCTTCACCCCTCCACTTT
CASSPRQRIASPLHF
>NA|TRBJ2-7|TRBD2|TRBV6-5
TGTGCCAGCAGTTATAGTGCTCGGGGGGACGAGCAGTACTTC
CASSYSARGDEQYF
>few|TRBJ2-7|TRBD1|TRBV5-5
TGTGCCAGCAGCTTGGCGACGGACAGGGGCAGCGAGCAGTACTTC
CASSLATDRGSEQYF
>NA|TRBJ1-6|NA|TRBV14
TGTGCCAGCAGCCAAGAACAGGAAAGCTCCTATAATTCACCCCTCCACTTT
CASSQEQESSYNSPLHF
>NA|TRBJ1-2|NA|TRBV5-4
TGTGCCAGCAGCTTGGTCGGCAGGGTGGTAATTGGCTACACCTTC
CASSLVGRVVIGYTF
>few|TRBJ1-2|TRBD1|TRBV5-1
TGCGCCAGCAGCCAACCGGGACAGGGGTCCTATGGCTACACCTTC
CASSQPGQGSYGYTF
>NA|TRBJ2-1|TRBD2|TRBV7-3
TGTGCCAGCAGCTCCTCGGCTAGCGGGGGAGACAATGAGCAGTTCTTC
CASSSSASGGDNEQFF
>NA|TRBJ1-1|NA|TRBV11-3
TGTGCCAGCAGCTCCCAGGGTGGTACTGAAGCTTTCTTT
CASSSQGGTEAFF
>NA|TRBJ2-5|TRBD2|TRBV9
TGTGCCAGCAGCGTCGGAGCGGGGGGGGAGACCCAGTACTTC
CASSVGAGGETQYF
>NA|TRBJ1-6|TRBD1|TRBV5-6
TGTGCCAGCAGCTTGGGACAGGGTTTCAATTCACCCCTCCACTTT
CASSLGQGFNSPLHF
>NA|TRBJ1-3|NA|TRBV25-1
TGTGCCAGCAGTGAATTGGGGGAGGGTACTGGAAACACCATATATTTT
CASSELGEGTGNTIYF
>NA|TRBJ2-2|TRBD1|TRBV7-9
TGTGCCAGCACCAAACGGACAGGGACGAACACCGGGGAGCTGTTTTTT
CASTKRTGTNTGELFF
>NA|TRBJ1-1|NA|TRBV5-1
TGCGCCAGCAGCTTGAACTTGATGACTGAAGCTTTCTTT
CASSLNLMTEAFF
>NA|TRBJ1-2|NA|TRBV7-9
TGTGCCAGCAGCTTAGCGGGTCAGGGCTATGGCTACACCTTC
CASSLAGQGYGYTF
>NA|TRBJ2-5|NA|TRBV7-7
TGTGCTAGCTCCGACCGGGGGAGTTTTGGAGAGACCCAGTACTTC
CASSDRGSFGETQYF
>NA|TRBJ1-2|NA|TRBV27
TGTGCCAGCAGTGCCTCGGTGGGGGCAAGGTATGGCTACACCTTC
CASSASVGARYGYTF
>NA|TRBJ2-7|NA|TRBV18
TGTGCCAGCTCCCGATCCTCAACAGAATACGAGCAGTACTTC
CASSRSSTEYEQYF
>NA|TRBJ1-1|TRBD1|TRBV28
TGTGCCAGCAGCGCCGGACAGGGGAGGTCTGAAGCTTTCTTT
CASSAGQGRSEAFF
>NA|TRBJ1-2|TRBD1|TRBV2
TGTGCCAGCAGAGACAGGGAATTAGTAAACTATGGCTACACCTTC
CASRDRELVNYGYTF
>NA|TRBJ1-5|TRBD1|TRBV28
TGTGCCAGCAGTCTTTTACAGGGGAGCAATCAGCCCCAGCATTTT
CASSLLQGSNQPQHF
>once|TRBJ1-4|NA|TRBV13
TGTGCCAGCAGCTTAGTTAACAGGAATGAAAAACTGTTTTTT
CASSLVNRNEKLFF
>NA|TRBJ1-6|NA|TRBV2
TGTGCCAGCTCTCGGAGGCCGAATTCACCCCTCCACTTT
CASSRRPNSPLHF
>NA|TRBJ1-1|NA|TRBV6-1
TGTGCCAGCAGTGAACTGGGGGCGGGTCGGACTGAAGCTTTCTTT
CASSELGAGRTEAFF
>NA|TRBJ1-4|NA|TRBV30
TGTGCCTGGAGTCCAGGGACACTTAATGAAAAACTGTTTTTT
CAWSPGTLNEKLFF
>NA|TRBJ2-6|NA|TRBV19
TGTGCCAGTACCGGGGGCTCTGGGGCCAACGTCCTGACTTTC
CASTGGSGANVLTF
>NA|TRBJ2-2|TRBD1|TRBV28
TGTGCCAGCGACAGGGGGCCGGGCACCGGGGAGCTGTTTTTT
CASDRGPGTGELFF
>NA|TRBJ1-1|NA|TRBV5-1
TGCGCCAGCAGCACCACCACGGGGAACACTGAAGCTTTCTTT
CASSTTTGNTEAFF
>once|TRBJ2-1|TRBD1|TRBV7-2
TGTGCCAGCAGCTTCCGGGACAGGGAATACAATGAGCAGTTCTTC
CASSFRDREYNEQFF
>NA|TRBJ2-2|TRBD1|TRBV6-5
TGTGCCAGCAGTTACCTAGGACAGGGCGGCACCGGGGAGCTGTTTTTT
CASSYLGQGGTGELFF
>NA|TRBJ1-2|TRBD1|TRBV5-1
TGCGCCAGCAGCTTGGGGCCGAGACAGGGAGAAAGTGGCTACACCTTC
CASSLGPRQGESGYTF
>once|TRBJ2-7|NA|TRBV19
TGTGCCAGTAGTATTTTCGGGAAGTACGAGCAGTACTTC
CASSIFGKYEQYF
>NA|TRBJ2-7|TRBD2|TRBV7-9
TGTGCCAGCAGCCCCGGGGGGCTAGCGGGAGTACACTACGAGCAGTACTTC
CASSPGGLAGVHYEQYF
>NA|TRBJ2-3|NA|TRBV5-4
TGTGCCAGCAGCTTGGAACAGAGCAGCACAGATACGCAGTATTTT
CASSLEQSSTDTQYF
>NA|TRBJ2-3|TRBD1|TRBV27
TGTGCCAGCAGTCTACGGACAGGGGGCACAGATACGCAGTATTTT
CASSLRTGGTDTQYF
>once|TRBJ2-5|TRBD2|TRBV29-1
TGCAGCGTGGGACTAGTGAAGACCCAGTACTTC
CSVGLVKTQYF
>NA|TRBJ2-5|TRBD1|TRBV4-1
TGCGCCAGCAGCCAAGTGACAGGGGGGGAGACCCAGTACTTC
CASSQVTGGETQYF
>NA|TRBJ2-3|NA|TRBV29-1
TGCAGCGTTGATCAGGGCACAGATACGCAGTATTTT
CSVDQGTDTQYF
>few|TRBJ2-1|NA|TRBV5-5
TGTGCCAGCAGCTTGGACGGGTACGAGCAGTTCTTC
CASSLDGYEQFF
>NA|TRBJ1-2|TRBD1|TRBV7-2
TGTGCCAGCAGCCAGCTGGGACAGGGGGCATTTAGTGGCTACACCTTC
CASSQLGQGAFSGYTF
>NA|TRBJ2-1|NA|TRBV5-6
TGTGCCAGCAGCGTTGGACAAGAGGCCTACAATGAGCAGTTCTTC
CASSVGQEAYNEQFF
>NA|TRBJ2-7|NA|TRBV28
TGTGCCAGCAGTGACCCCGACAGATACGAGCAGTACTTC
CASSDPDRYEQYF
>NA|TRBJ1-5|NA|TRBV7-9
TGTGCCAGCAGCTTAGCCAGGGACAATCAGCCCCAGCATTTT
CASSLARDNQPQHF
>NA|TRBJ2-1|NA|TRBV4-2
TGTGCCAGCAGCGGGGGGACTCAGCAGTTCTTC
CASSGGTQQFF